The following is a T cell receptor (beta chain) sequence with its context. Its specificity is not known. This entry is derived from a study of beta chain features in type 1 diabetes. Study-wide results and limits: People with Type 1 diabetes carried modestly yet significantly shorter TCRB CDR3s in all four CD4+ subsets.

Germline V CDR1 and CDR2: SEHNR, FQNEAQ (reference sequence). The V and J ends lost 1 base and 6 bases, in that order; junction bases with no gene match: 5. CDR3 length: 15 residues. Isolated RNA was reverse transcribed in full, so expressed TCRB transcripts were sequenced. Sequencing used immunoSEQ multiplex PCR; TCRdb keeps in-frame clones, though not all of them. This table holds under 200,000 clones, around 8.4% found once. Source material: central memory CD4+ T cells from blood. The origin of this receptor is a woman aged 18-29 years with type 1 diabetes. The chain combines TRBV7-9 with TRBJ2-1; TRBD2 matches 8 bases. The CDR3 sequence: CASSLDGTRVNEQFF. CDR3 sequence (DNA): TGTGCCAGCAGCTTAGATGGGACTAGAGTCAATGAGCAGTTCTTC.